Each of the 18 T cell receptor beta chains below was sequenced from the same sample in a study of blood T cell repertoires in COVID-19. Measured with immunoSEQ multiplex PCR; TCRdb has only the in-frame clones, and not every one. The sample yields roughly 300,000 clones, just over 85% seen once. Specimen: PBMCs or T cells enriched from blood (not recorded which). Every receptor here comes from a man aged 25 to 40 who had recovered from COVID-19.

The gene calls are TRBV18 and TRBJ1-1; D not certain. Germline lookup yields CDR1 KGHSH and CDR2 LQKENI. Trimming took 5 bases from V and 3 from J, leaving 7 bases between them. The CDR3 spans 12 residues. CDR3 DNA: TGTGCCAGCTCATCTTCTTACACTGAAGCTTTCTTT. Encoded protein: CASSSSYTEAFF.

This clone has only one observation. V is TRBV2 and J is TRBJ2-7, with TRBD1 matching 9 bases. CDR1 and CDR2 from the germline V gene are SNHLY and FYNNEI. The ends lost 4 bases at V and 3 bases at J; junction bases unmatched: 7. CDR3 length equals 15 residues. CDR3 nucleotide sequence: TGTGCCAGCAGTGCGTCAGGGACAGGGTACTACGAGCAGTACTTC. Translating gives CASSASGTGYYEQYF.

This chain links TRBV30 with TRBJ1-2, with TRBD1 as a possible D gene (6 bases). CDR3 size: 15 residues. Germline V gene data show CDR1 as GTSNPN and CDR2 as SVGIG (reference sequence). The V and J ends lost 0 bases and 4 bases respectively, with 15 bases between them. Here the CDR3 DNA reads TGTGCCTGGAGTGTAGGTACAGGGCGGGCCTATGGCTACACCTTC. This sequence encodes CAWSVGTGRAYGYTF.

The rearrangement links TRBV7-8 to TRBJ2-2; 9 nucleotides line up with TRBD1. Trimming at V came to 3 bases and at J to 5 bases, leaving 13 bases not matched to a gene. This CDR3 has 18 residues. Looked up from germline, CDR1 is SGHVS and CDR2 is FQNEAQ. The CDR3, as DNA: TGTGCCAGCAGCTTTTATTACCTCGGACAGGGGCTAACCGGGGAGCTGTTTTTT. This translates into CASSFYYLGQGLTGELFF.

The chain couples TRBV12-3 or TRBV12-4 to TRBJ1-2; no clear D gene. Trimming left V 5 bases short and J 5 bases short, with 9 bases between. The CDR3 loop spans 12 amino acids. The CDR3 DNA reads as TGTGCCAGCAGTGCCACAAGATATGGCTACACCTTC. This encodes CASSATRYGYTF.

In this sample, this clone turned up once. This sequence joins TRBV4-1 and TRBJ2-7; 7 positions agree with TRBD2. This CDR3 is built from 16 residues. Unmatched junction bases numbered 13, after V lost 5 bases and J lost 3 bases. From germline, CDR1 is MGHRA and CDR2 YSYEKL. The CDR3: CASSALAISRGYEQYF. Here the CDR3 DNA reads TGCGCCAGCAGCGCACTAGCGATTTCTAGGGGCTACGAGCAGTACTTC.

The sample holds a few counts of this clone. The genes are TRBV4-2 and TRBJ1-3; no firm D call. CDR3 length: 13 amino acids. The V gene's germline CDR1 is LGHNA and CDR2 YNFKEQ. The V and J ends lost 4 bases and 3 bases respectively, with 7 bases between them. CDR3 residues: CASSPLVGNTIYF. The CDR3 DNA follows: TGTGCCAGCAGCCCCTTAGTTGGAAACACCATATATTTT.

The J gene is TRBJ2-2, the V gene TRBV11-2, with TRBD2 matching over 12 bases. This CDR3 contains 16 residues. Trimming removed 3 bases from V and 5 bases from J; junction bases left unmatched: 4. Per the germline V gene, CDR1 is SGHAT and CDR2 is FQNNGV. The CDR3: CASSFGLAGPTGELFF. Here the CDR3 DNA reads TGTGCCAGCAGCTTCGGACTAGCGGGGCCTACCGGGGAGCTGTTTTTT.

The CDR3 bases are TGTGCCAGCAGCTTAGATAAGAACGGGTACACCATATATTTT. It specifies CASSLDKNGYTIYF. The rearrangement links TRBV7-8 to TRBJ1-3; D is uncertain. Trimming took 1 base from V and 8 from J, leaving 12 bases between them. This CDR3 is built from 14 residues. Germline lookup yields CDR1 SGHVS and CDR2 FQNEAQ.

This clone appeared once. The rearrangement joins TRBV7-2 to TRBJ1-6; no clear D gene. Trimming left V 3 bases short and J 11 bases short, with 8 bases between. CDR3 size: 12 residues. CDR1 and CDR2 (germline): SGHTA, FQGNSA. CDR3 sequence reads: CASSLELAPLHF. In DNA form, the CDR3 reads TGTGCCAGCAGCTTGGAGTTAGCACCCCTCCACTTT.

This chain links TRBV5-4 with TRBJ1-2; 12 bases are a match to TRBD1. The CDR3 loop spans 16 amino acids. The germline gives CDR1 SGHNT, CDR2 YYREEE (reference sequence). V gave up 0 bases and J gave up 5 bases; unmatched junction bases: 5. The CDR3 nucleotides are TGTGCCAGCAGCTTGGTCGGGACAGGGGGCTGGTATGGCTACACCTTC. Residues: CASSLVGTGGWYGYTF.

The CDR3 loop reads CASSSSRDRGNTDTQYF. The CDR3 nucleotides read TGTGCCAGCAGCTCGTCCCGGGACAGGGGCAACACAGATACGCAGTATTTT. The chain combines TRBV7-6 with TRBJ2-3; 10 bases map to TRBD1. This CDR3 contains 17 residues. Trimming removed 4 bases from V and 2 bases from J; junction bases left unmatched: 9. Germline V CDR1 and CDR2: SGHVS, FNYEAQ.

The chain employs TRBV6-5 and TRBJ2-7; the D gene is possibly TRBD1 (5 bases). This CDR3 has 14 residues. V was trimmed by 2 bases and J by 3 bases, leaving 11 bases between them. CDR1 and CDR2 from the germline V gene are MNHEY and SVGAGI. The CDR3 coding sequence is TGTGCCAGCAGTTACGGCAGGGTGCACTACGAGCAGTACTTC. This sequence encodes CASSYGRVHYEQYF.

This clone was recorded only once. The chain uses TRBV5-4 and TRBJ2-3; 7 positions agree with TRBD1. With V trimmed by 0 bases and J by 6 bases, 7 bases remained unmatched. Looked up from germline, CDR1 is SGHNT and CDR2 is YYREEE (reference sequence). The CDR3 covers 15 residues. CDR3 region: CASSLVAGGKDTQYF. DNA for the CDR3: TGTGCCAGCAGCTTGGTGGCAGGGGGTAAGGATACGCAGTATTTT.

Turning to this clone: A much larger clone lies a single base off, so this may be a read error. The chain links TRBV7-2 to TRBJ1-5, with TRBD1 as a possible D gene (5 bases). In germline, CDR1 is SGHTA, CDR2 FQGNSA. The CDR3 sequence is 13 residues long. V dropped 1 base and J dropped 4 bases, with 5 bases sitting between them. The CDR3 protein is CASSLDRNQPQHF. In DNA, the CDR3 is TGTGCCAGCAGCTTAGACAGGAATCAGCCCCAGCATTTT.

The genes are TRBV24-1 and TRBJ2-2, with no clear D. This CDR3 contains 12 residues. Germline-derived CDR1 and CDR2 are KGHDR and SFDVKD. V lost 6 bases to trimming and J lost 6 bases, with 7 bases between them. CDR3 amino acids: CATSNPAGELFF. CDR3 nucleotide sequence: TGTGCCACCAGTAATCCGGCCGGGGAGCTGTTTTTT.

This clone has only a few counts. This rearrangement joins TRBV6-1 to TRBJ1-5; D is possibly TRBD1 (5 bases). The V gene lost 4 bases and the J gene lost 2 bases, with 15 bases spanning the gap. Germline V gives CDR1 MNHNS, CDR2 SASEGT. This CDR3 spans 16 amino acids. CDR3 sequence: CASSVQVSLGNQPQHF. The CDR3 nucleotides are TGTGCCAGCAGTGTACAGGTGTCGCTGGGCAATCAGCCCCAGCATTTT.

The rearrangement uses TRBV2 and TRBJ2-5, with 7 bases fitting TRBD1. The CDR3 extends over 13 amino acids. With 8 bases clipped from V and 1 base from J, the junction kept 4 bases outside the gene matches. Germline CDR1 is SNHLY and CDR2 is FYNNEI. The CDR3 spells CASLRDSQETQYF. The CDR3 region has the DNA TGTGCCAGCCTCCGGGACAGCCAAGAGACCCAGTACTTC.